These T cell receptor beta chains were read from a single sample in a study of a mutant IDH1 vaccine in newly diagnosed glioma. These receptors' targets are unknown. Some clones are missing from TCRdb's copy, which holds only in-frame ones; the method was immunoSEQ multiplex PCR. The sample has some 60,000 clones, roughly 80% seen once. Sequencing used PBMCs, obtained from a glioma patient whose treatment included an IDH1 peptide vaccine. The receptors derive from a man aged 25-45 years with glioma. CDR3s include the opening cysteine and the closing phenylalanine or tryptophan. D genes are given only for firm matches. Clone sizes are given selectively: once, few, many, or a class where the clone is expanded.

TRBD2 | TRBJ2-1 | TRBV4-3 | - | TGCGCCAGCAGCCAAGATCGATGGCGGGGGGGCCAGTATGAGCAGTTCTTC | CASSQDRWRGGQYEQFF
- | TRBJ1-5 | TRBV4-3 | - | TGCGCCAGCAGCCTGGAAAGGGGGGTCAATCAGCCCCAGCATTTT | CASSLERGVNQPQHF
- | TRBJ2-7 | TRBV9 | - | TGTGCCAGCAGCGACTGGCCTAACGACTACGAGCAGTACTTC | CASSDWPNDYEQYF
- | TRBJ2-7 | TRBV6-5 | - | TGTGCCAGCAGTTACGGACGGGAGTACGAGCAGTACTTC | CASSYGREYEQYF
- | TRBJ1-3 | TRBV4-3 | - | TGCGCCAGCAGCCAATCCCTGGGGGGGCTCTCTGGAAACACCATATATTTT | CASSQSLGGLSGNTIYF
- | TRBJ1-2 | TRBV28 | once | TGTGCCAGCAGTCTACGACAGAACTATGGCTACACCTTC | CASSLRQNYGYTF
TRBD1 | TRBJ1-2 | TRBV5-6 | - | TGTGCCAGCAGCTGGGGGACAGGGTCTAACTATGGCTACACCTTC | CASSWGTGSNYGYTF
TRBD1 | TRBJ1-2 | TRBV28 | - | TGTGCCAGCAGTGCCCCCGACAGGGGCTTTGGCTACACCTTC | CASSAPDRGFGYTF
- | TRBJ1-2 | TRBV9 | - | TGTGCCAGCAGCGTAGACTCTAACTATGGCTACACCTTC | CASSVDSNYGYTF
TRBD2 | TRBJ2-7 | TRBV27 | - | TGTGCCAGCAGTCCACTGGGACTAACCGACTACGAGCAGTACTTC | CASSPLGLTDYEQYF
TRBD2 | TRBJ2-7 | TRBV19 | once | TGTGCCAGTAGGGGCGGGAGCTCCTACGAGCAGTACTTC | CASRGGSSYEQYF
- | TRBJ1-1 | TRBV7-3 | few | TGTGCCAGCAGCGGCGAGGCAGGGGACACTGAAGCTTTCTTT | CASSGEAGDTEAFF
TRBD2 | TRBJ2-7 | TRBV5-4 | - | TGTGCCAGCAGCCTCCGACTAGCGGGGGGACCTAACGAGCAGTACTTC | CASSLRLAGGPNEQYF
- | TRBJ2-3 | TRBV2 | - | TGTGCCAGCAGTGAGGTCAGCCTTAGCACAGATACGCAGTATTTT | CASSEVSLSTDTQYF
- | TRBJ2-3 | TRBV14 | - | TGTGCCAGCAGCTACGTCGGAGATACGCAGTATTTT | CASSYVGDTQYF
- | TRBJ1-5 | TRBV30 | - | TGTGCCTGGAGTGGCGCCGGGTTTAGCAATCAGCCCCAGCATTTT | CAWSGAGFSNQPQHF
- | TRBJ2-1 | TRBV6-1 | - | TGTGCCAGCATGAGTGTCTCCAATGAGCAGTTCTTC | CASMSVSNEQFF
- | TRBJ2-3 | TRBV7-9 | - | TGTGCCAGCAGCTTAGCTGGGGGGGGCGGCACAGATACGCAGTATTTT | CASSLAGGGGTDTQYF
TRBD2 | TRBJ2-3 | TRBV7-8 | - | TGTGCCAGCAGCTTCGTTCGACTAGCGGGGAGCACAGATACGCAGTATTTT | CASSFVRLAGSTDTQYF
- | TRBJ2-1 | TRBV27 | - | TGTGCCAGCAGTTTCGGGTCGGGGGCTGAGCAGTTCTTC | CASSFGSGAEQFF
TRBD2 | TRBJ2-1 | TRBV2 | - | TGTGCCAGCAGGGAAGGCCCCAGCGGGGGGGCCCAGGATGAGCAGTTCTTC | CASREGPSGGAQDEQFF
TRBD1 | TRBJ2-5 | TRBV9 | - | TGTGCCAGCAGCGAGGGACAGGCCTTCGGAGAGACCCAGTACTTC | CASSEGQAFGETQYF